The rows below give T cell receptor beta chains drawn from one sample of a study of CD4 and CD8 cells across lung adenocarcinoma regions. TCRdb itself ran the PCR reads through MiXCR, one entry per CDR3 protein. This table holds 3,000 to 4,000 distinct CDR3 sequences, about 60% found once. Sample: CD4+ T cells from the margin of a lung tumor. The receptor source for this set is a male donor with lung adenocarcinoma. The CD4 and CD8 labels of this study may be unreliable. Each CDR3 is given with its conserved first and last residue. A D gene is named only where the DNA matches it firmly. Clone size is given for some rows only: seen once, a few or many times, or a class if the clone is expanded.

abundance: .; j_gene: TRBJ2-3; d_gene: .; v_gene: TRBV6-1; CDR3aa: CASRDNDTQYF; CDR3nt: TGTGCGAGCCGAGATAACGATACGCAGTACTTT
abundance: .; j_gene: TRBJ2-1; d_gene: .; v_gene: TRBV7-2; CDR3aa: CASSLVLGAGVLSSGGYNEQFF; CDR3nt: TGTGCCAGCAGCTTGGTGTTGGGGGCGGGAGTTTTGTCTTCGGGGGGATACAATGAGCAGTTCTTC
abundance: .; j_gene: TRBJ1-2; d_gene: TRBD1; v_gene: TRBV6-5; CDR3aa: CASSYQGQGGGYTF; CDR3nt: TGTGCCAGCAGTTACCAAGGACAGGGAGGGGGCTACACCTTC
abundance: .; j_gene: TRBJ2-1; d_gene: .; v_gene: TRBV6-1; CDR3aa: CASGTGSSYNEQFF; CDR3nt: TGTGCCAGCGGTACAGGGAGCTCCTACAATGAGCAGTTCTTC
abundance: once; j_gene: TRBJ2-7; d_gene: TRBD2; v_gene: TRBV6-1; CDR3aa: CASMSGLAGDLGEQYF; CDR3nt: TGTGCCAGCATGTCGGGTCTAGCGGGAGATTTGGGCGAGCAGTACTTC
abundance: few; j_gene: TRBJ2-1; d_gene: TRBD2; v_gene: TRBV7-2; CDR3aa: CASSLQAGGFNEQFF; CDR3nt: TGTGCCAGCAGCTTACAAGCGGGAGGGTTCAATGAGCAGTTCTTC
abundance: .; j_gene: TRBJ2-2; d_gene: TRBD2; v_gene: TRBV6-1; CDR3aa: CASSGPGLAGGRFIGELFF; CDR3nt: TGTGCCAGCAGTGGACCGGGACTAGCGGGAGGGCGTTTTATCGGGGAGCTGTTTTTT
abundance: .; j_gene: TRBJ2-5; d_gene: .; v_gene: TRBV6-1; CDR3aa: CASSKGPQETQYF; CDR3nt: TGTGCCAGCAGTAAGGGACCTCAAGAGACCCAGTACTTC
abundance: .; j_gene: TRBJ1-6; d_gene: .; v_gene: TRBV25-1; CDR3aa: CASSELGNSPLHF; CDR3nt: TGTGCCAGCAGTGAATTGGGCAATTCACCCCTCCACTTT
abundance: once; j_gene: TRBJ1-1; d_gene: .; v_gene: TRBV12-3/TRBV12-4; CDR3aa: CASRRGYTEAFF; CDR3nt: TGTGCCAGCAGGAGAGGGTATACTGAAGCTTTCTTT
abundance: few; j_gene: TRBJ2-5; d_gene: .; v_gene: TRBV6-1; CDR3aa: CASKQETQYF; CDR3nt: TGTGCCAGCAAACAAGAGACCCAGTACTTC